The 25 T cell receptor beta chains below were found in one sample sequenced in a study of cytotoxic CD8 clonotypes in ibrutinib-treated CLL. The repertoire was sequenced with immunoSEQ multiplex PCR; TCRdb's copy has only in-frame clones and lacks some. The profile covers under 40,000 clones, with 49% appearing a single time and approximately 20% taken by the ten largest. This sample comprised PBMCs, obtained before ibrutinib treatment. These receptors all come from a human donor with chronic lymphocytic leukemia.

The chain uses TRBV28 and TRBJ2-7; 8 bases line up with TRBD1. Losses at the gene ends were 5 bases for V and 4 bases for J; bases not matched to a gene: 10. CDR1 is MDHEN, CDR2 SYDVKM, per germline. The CDR3 covers 15 residues. DNA for the CDR3: TGTGCCAGCAGTCCCATTGGGGACAGGATGTACGAGCAGTACTTC. Residues: CASSPIGDRMYEQYF.

This clone has only a few counts. This sequence joins TRBV15 and TRBJ2-1; a weak D match, TRBD1 (5 bases). V was trimmed by 0 bases and J by 0 bases, leaving 12 bases between them. Per germline, CDR1 LNHNV and CDR2 YYDKDF (reference sequence). This CDR3 contains 17 residues. The CDR3 loop reads CATSRDRVLSSYNEQFF. CDR3 sequence (DNA): TGTGCCACCAGCAGAGACAGGGTCCTGAGCTCCTACAATGAGCAGTTCTTC. The complete variable domain, with remaining parts taken from reference TRBV15 and TRBJ2-1, reads DAMVIQNPRYQVTQFGKPVTLSCSQTLNHNVMYWYQQKSSQAPKLLFHYYDKDFNNEADTPDNFQSRRPNTSFCFLDIRSPGLGDTAMYLCATSRDRVLSSYNEQFFGPGTRLTVL.

In this sample, this clone turned up a few times. The chain combines TRBV28 with TRBJ1-6, with 8 nucleotides matching TRBD1. The length of the CDR3 is 16 residues. The V and J ends lost 6 bases and 5 bases, in that order; junction bases with no gene match: 9. Germline values: CDR1 MDHEN, CDR2 SYDVKM. The chain's CDR3 is CASRSGTGADNSPLHF. CDR3 nucleotides: TGTGCCAGCAGATCCGGGACAGGCGCGGATAATTCACCCCTCCACTTT.

The genes are TRBV5-1 and TRBJ2-3, with D tentatively TRBD2 (6 bases). CDR3 length: 14 residues. The germline V and J ends were trimmed by 4 bases and 1 base, with 10 bases remaining between them. Germline V lookup: CDR1 SGHRS, CDR2 YFSETQ. CDR3 amino acids: CASSTRLGTDTQYF. The CDR3 DNA sequence: TGCGCCAGCAGCACCCGACTAGGCACAGATACGCAGTATTTT.

The chain combines TRBV18 with TRBJ1-4; no clear D. V was pared by 2 bases and J by 8 bases, with 6 bases between. CDR3 size: 12 residues. CDR1 is KGHSH, CDR2 LQKENI, per germline. This CDR3 reads CASSPSTEKLFF. The CDR3 DNA reads as TGTGCCAGCTCACCATCGACAGAAAAACTGTTTTTT. Variable domain in full (rest from reference TRBV18 and TRBJ1-4): NAGVMQNPRHLVRRRGQEARLRCSPMKGHSHVYWYRQLPEEGLKFMVYLQKENIIDESGMPKERFSAEFPKEGPSILRIQQVVRGDSAAYFCASSPSTEKLFFGSGTQLSVL.

The chain links TRBV18 to TRBJ2-4, with D unresolved. V gave up 2 bases and J gave up 0 bases, with 11 bases separating them. The CDR3 totals 16 residues. Germline loops: CDR1 KGHSH, CDR2 LQKENI. The CDR3 is CASSPVVAGAKNIQYF. The CDR3 DNA reads as TGTGCCAGCTCACCAGTGGTAGCCGGAGCCAAAAACATTCAGTACTTC.

V usage is TRBV28 and J usage is TRBJ1-5; no definite D call. The CDR3 spans 11 residues. CDR1 is MDHEN and CDR2 is SYDVKM in the germline V gene. V was cut by 4 bases and J by 6 bases, with 4 bases left in between. The CDR3 loop is CASSSGQPQHF. For the CDR3, the DNA is TGTGCCAGCAGTTCCGGTCAGCCCCAGCATTTT.

Only a few counts were recorded for this clone. This chain connects TRBV7-2 to TRBJ1-3; D not certain. Germline values: CDR1 SGHTA, CDR2 FQGNSA. This CDR3 region has 16 residues. Trimming removed 1 base from V and 0 bases from J, with 10 bases in between. CDR3 DNA sequence: TGTGCCAGCAGCTTAGTAGGGCGGAGCTCTGGAAACACCATATATTTT. Its translation is CASSLVGRSSGNTIYF.

The V and J genes are TRBV5-1 and TRBJ2-1; 12 nucleotides agree with TRBD2. Trimming took 8 bases from V and 7 from J; bases not matched to a gene: 10. The CDR3 consists of 15 residues. Germline-derived CDR1 and CDR2 are SGHRS and YFSETQ. CDR3 amino acids: CASTWRLAGANEQFF. The CDR3, as DNA: TGCGCCAGTACCTGGAGACTAGCGGGGGCTAATGAGCAGTTCTTC.

This clone occurred once. The gene calls are TRBV7-3 and TRBJ1-6; D call uncertain. Trimming shortened V by 6 bases and J by 10 bases, and 22 bases separated the two germline ends. The CDR3 extends over 16 amino acids. The germline V gene has CDR1 SGHTA and CDR2 FQGTGA. CDR3 in amino acids: CASSFGVREKESPLHF. The CDR3 DNA reads as TGTGCCAGCAGTTTTGGGGTGAGGGAGAAAGAGTCACCCCTCCACTTT.

This clone has only a few counts. The chain links TRBV5-1 to TRBJ1-2; 8 bases align to TRBD1. V was clipped by 5 bases and J by 2 bases; unmatched bases: 8. The CDR3 runs 15 residues. Germline CDR1 is SGHRS and CDR2 is YFSETQ. This CDR3 is CASSSGQGQNYGYTF. CDR3 nucleotide sequence: TGCGCCAGCAGTTCAGGACAGGGACAAAACTATGGCTACACCTTC.

The chain has TRBV7-9 and TRBJ1-5; 7 nucleotides line up with TRBD1. Germline trimming cut 5 bases from V and 4 bases from J; bases unmatched to any gene: 17. The CDR3 consists of 18 residues. Germline values: CDR1 SEHNR, CDR2 FQNEAQ (reference sequence). CDR3 in amino acids: CASSQHWDSGGPNQPQHF. The CDR3 coding sequence is TGTGCCAGCAGCCAACACTGGGACAGTGGGGGCCCAAATCAGCCCCAGCATTTT.

The chain joins TRBV20-1 to TRBJ1-2, with TRBD1 as a possible D gene (5 bases). The length of the CDR3 is 11 residues. Germline V gene lookup returns CDR1 DFQATT and CDR2 SNEGSKA (reference sequence). The CDR3 DNA sequence: TGCAAACCGGGACCCGAGGCCGGCTACACCTTC. This encodes CKPGPEAGYTF.

This chain links TRBV6-5 with TRBJ1-1, with D maybe TRBD1 (5 bases). V was pared by 6 bases and J by 4 bases, with 9 bases between. The CDR3 loop spans 12 amino acids. CDR1 is MNHEY and CDR2 is SVGAGI in the germline V gene. For the CDR3, the DNA is TGTGCCAGCAGGGGGCTGATCACTGAAGCTTTCTTT. As protein: CASRGLITEAFF.

This chain links TRBV2 with TRBJ1-2, with unresolved D. Trimming left V 4 bases short and J 0 bases short, with 9 bases between. Looked up from germline, CDR1 is SNHLY and CDR2 is FYNNEI. The CDR3 extends over 14 amino acids. The CDR3 DNA reads TGTGCCAGCAGTGGGATTCTTACTAACTATGGCTACACCTTC. Its protein product is CASSGILTNYGYTF.

This clone was seen just once. V usage is TRBV28 and J usage is TRBJ2-3; 11 nucleotides agree with TRBD2. Germline CDR1 and CDR2: MDHEN and SYDVKM. The CDR3 length is 16 residues. Trimming at V came to 6 bases and at J to 6 bases, leaving 11 bases not matched to a gene. CDR3 sequence reads: CASRLLAGGSFDTQYF. DNA for the CDR3: TGTGCCAGCAGACTCTTAGCGGGGGGGAGCTTCGATACGCAGTATTTT.

This clone was seen more than once but under ten times. The rearrangement links TRBV2 to TRBJ1-2; perhaps TRBD1 as D (5 bases). The CDR3 extends over 13 amino acids. The V end lost 3 bases, the J end lost 8 bases, and 13 bases lay between the germline ends. From germline, CDR1 is SNHLY and CDR2 FYNNEI. CDR3 region: CASSEGQEGGYTF. In nucleotides, the CDR3 is TGTGCCAGCAGTGAGGGGCAGGAAGGGGGCTACACCTTC.

The CDR3 protein is CASSQLLGGGTYEQYF. For the CDR3, the DNA is TGTGCCAGCAGCCAACTCCTTGGCGGGGGGACCTACGAGCAGTACTTC. The rearrangement joins TRBV14 to TRBJ2-7, with 8 positions matching TRBD2. Per germline, CDR1 SGHDN and CDR2 FVKESK. V was clipped by 2 bases and J by 2 bases; unmatched bases: 8. The CDR3 totals 16 residues.

The chain is built from TRBV4-1 and TRBJ2-7; D unclear. Germline values: CDR1 MGHRA, CDR2 YSYEKL. This CDR3 region has 15 residues. Deletions cut 0 bases from V and 2 bases from J, with 11 bases between. This chain's CDR3 is CASSQDPTLTYEQYF. In DNA form, the CDR3 reads TGCGCCAGCAGCCAAGATCCAACTCTAACCTACGAGCAGTACTTC.

This rearrangement joins TRBV5-6 to TRBJ2-5; 7 positions agree with TRBD1. This CDR3 comprises 17 residues. Unmatched junction bases numbered 12, after V lost 1 base and J lost 3 bases. Germline-derived CDR1 and CDR2 are SGHDT and YYEEEE. The CDR3 DNA sequence: TGTGCCAGCAGCTTGTTGTTCAGGGGGAAGATAGAAGAGACCCAGTACTTC. Protein: CASSLLFRGKIEETQYF.

A word on this clone: At one end the junction does not follow the germline gene, possibly because of a read error. In DNA form, the CDR3 reads TGTGCTAGCAGCTTAACCCAATACAATGAGCAGTTCTTC. It specifies CASSLTQYNEQFF. This sequence joins TRBV7-7 and TRBJ2-1; D is unclear. Germline assignment: CDR1 SSHAT and CDR2 FNYEAQ (reference sequence). The CDR3 runs to 13 residues.

The chain joins TRBV2 to TRBJ2-1; TRBD1 aligns across 8 bases. The J segment lost 12 bases and the V segment lost 11 bases, leaving 12 bases of the junction unmatched. The CDR3 is made up of 12 amino acids. CDR1 SNHLY and CDR2 FYNNEI come from the germline V gene. The CDR3 spells CAGRTGMTGQFF. The CDR3 nucleotides read TGTGCCGGCCGGACAGGGATGACAGGGCAGTTCTTC.

This clone showed up many times. The rearrangement joins TRBV19 to TRBJ2-7, with 11 bases matching TRBD1. CDR3 length: 14 residues. J was trimmed by 4 bases and V by 4 bases; bases with no gene match: 3. CDR1 and CDR2 (germline): LNHDA, SQIVND (reference sequence). The CDR3 loop is CASSTGQGAYEQYF. The CDR3 DNA reads as TGTGCCAGTAGTACTGGACAGGGGGCGTACGAGCAGTACTTC.

This clone was seen a few times. The chain combines TRBV5-1 with TRBJ1-2; 7 bases line up with TRBD1. The CDR3 has 14 amino acids. Germline loops: CDR1 SGHRS, CDR2 YFSETQ. Trimming removed 5 bases from V and 0 bases from J; junction bases left unmatched: 4. CDR3 in DNA: TGCGCCAGCAGGCCAGGGGGACCTAACTATGGCTACACCTTC. Its protein is CASRPGGPNYGYTF.

Only a few counts were recorded for this clone. V is TRBV5-1 and J is TRBJ2-3, with no clear D. The germline V gene has CDR1 SGHRS and CDR2 YFSETQ. V lost 1 base and J 5 bases, leaving 2 bases between the germline ends. There are 11 residues in the CDR3. The CDR3 loop reads CASSLRDTQYF. In DNA form, the CDR3 reads TGCGCCAGCAGCTTGCGAGATACGCAGTATTTT.